The rows below give T cell receptor beta chains drawn from one sample of a study of tumor-infiltrating lymphocytes in localized non-small cell lung cancer. Sequencing used immunoSEQ multiplex PCR; TCRdb keeps in-frame clones, though not all of them. The sample gives 10,000 to 15,000 clones, about 82% of which show up once; 10% to 15% is in the top ten. The sequencing sample was made of uninvolved lung tissue not adjacent to the tumor. These receptors all come from a human donor with non-small cell lung cancer. Each CDR3 is given with its conserved first and last residue. A D gene is named only where the DNA matches it firmly. The size field is filled for only some rows; it gives once, few, many or a size class.

d_call,j_call,v_call,clone_size,cdr3_aa,cdr3_nt
.,TRBJ2-3,TRBV5-1,few,CASSLGGGSTDTQYF,TGCGCCAGCAGCTTGGGGGGGGGCAGCACAGATACGCAGTATTTT
.,TRBJ1-2,TRBV10-3,medium-sized,CAISDSKIYGYTF,TGTGCCATCAGTGACTCAAAGATCTATGGCTACACCTTC
.,TRBJ2-2,TRBV7-8,.,CASSLRHAGELFF,TGTGCCAGCAGCCTCCGACATGCCGGGGAGCTGTTTTTT
TRBD2,TRBJ2-5,TRBV4-2,.,CASSQDGVAGETQYF,TGTGCCAGCAGCCAAGACGGGGTAGCGGGGGAGACCCAGTACTTC
.,TRBJ1-1,TRBV7-8,.,CASSLGFWPNTEAFF,TGTGCCAGCAGCTTAGGGTTCTGGCCGAACACTGAAGCTTTCTTT
TRBD1,TRBJ2-2,TRBV7-2,.,CASSRTGYTGELFF,TGTGCCAGCAGCCGGACAGGGTACACCGGGGAGCTGTTTTTT
TRBD2,TRBJ2-3,TRBV4-1,.,CASSRGGGTDTQYF,TGCGCCAGCAGCCGGGGAGGGGGCACAGATACGCAGTATTTT
.,TRBJ1-1,TRBV5-6,.,CASSITVNTEAFF,TGTGCCAGCAGCATTACCGTGAACACTGAAGCTTTCTTT
.,TRBJ1-6,TRBV4-3,.,CASSQNRASYNSPLHF,TGCGCCAGCAGCCAAAACAGAGCCTCCTATAATTCACCCCTCCACTTT
.,TRBJ1-2,TRBV6-5,.,CASSYVVGATGYTF,TGTGCCAGCAGTTACGTTGTCGGGGCAACTGGCTACACCTTC
.,TRBJ1-5,TRBV5-6,.,CASSFWGFQPQHF,TGTGCCAGCAGCTTTTGGGGGTTTCAGCCCCAGCATTTT
.,TRBJ2-3,TRBV4-3,.,CASSQGGYPADTQYF,TGCGCCAGCAGCCAAGGGGGTTATCCCGCAGATACGCAGTATTTT
TRBD1,TRBJ2-7,TRBV5-6,once,CASYRGMYYEQYF,TGTGCCAGCTACAGGGGGATGTACTACGAGCAGTACTTC
TRBD1,TRBJ2-7,TRBV11-3,.,CASSLDRDSHYEQYF,TGTGCCAGCAGCTTAGATCGGGACAGCCACTACGAGCAGTACTTC
.,TRBJ1-3,TRBV5-1,few,CASSPGGNSGNTIYF,TGCGCCAGCAGCCCGGGAGGCAACTCTGGAAACACCATATATTTT
.,TRBJ1-2,TRBV7-2,.,CASSISRELIYGYTF,TGTGCCAGCAGCATAAGCAGGGAGCTTATATATGGCTACACCTTC
.,TRBJ1-6,TRBV27,.,CASSLNVGNSPLHF,TGTGCCAGCAGTTTGAACGTCGGAAATTCACCCCTCCACTTT
.,TRBJ1-4,TRBV6-5,once,CASSYSGAGGEKLFF,TGTGCCAGCAGTTACTCCGGGGCGGGAGGTGAAAAACTGTTTTTT
.,TRBJ1-5,TRBV19,.,CASSPGGGNQPQHF,TGTGCCAGTAGTCCCGGCGGGGGCAATCAGCCCCAGCATTTT
.,TRBJ2-2,TRBV5-4,once,CASSSPGTGELFF,TGTGCCAGCAGCTCCCCAGGGACCGGGGAGCTGTTTTTT
.,TRBJ2-1,TRBV6-5,.,CASRRDRGLVEQFF,TGTGCCAGCAGAAGAGATCGGGGGCTTGTTGAGCAGTTCTTC
.,TRBJ2-6,TRBV4-1,.,CASSPSGAALGLGANVLTF,TGCGCCAGCAGCCCATCCGGGGCTGCCTTAGGTCTGGGGGCCAACGTCCTGACTTTC